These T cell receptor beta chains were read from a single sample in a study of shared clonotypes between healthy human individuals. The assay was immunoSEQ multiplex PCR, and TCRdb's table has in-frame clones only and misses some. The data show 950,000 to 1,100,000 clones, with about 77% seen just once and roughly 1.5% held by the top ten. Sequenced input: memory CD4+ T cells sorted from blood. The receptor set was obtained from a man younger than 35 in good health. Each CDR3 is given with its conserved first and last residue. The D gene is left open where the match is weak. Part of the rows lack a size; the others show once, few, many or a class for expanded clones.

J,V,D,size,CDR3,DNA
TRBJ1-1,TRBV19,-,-,CASMVQPNTEAFF,TGTGCCAGTATGGTACAGCCGAACACTGAAGCTTTCTTT
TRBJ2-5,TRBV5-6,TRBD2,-,CASSTLLAGGRGQETQYF,TGTGCCAGCAGCACGTTACTAGCGGGGGGCCGGGGCCAAGAGACCCAGTACTTC
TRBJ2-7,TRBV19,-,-,CASSRGADLSEQYF,TGTGCCAGTAGTAGAGGGGCCGACCTCTCCGAGCAGTACTTC
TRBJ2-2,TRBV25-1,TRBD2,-,CASSGQRESTGELFF,TGTGCCAGCAGTGGTCAGCGGGAGAGCACCGGGGAGCTGTTTTTT
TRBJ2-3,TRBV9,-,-,CASSVSPQDTDTQYF,TGTGCCAGCAGCGTCTCACCCCAAGACACAGATACGCAGTATTTT
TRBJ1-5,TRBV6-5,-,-,CASSFRGQPQHF,TGTGCCAGCAGTTTCCGCGGTCAGCCCCAGCATTTT
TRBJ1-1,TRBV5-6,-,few,CASSLWWGTEAFF,TGTGCCAGCAGCTTATGGTGGGGCACTGAAGCTTTCTTT
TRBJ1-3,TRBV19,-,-,CASSIDWAAGNTIYF,TGTGCCAGTAGTATAGATTGGGCAGCCGGAAACACCATATATTTT
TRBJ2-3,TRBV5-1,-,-,CASSLEGRTDTQYF,TGCGCCAGCAGCTTGGAGGGACGCACAGATACGCAGTATTTT
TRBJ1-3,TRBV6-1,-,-,CASNPTGNTIYF,TGTGCCAGCAATCCCACCGGAAACACCATATATTTT
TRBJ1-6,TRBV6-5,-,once,CASSGGRYNSPLHF,TGTGCCAGCAGCGGGGGGAGATATAATTCACCCCTCCACTTT
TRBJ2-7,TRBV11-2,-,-,CASSRGYEQYF,TGTGCCAGCAGCCGGGGCTACGAGCAGTACTTC
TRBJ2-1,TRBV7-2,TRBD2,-,CASAMGRERGNEQFF,TGTGCCAGCGCGATGGGGCGGGAGCGGGGCAATGAGCAGTTCTTC
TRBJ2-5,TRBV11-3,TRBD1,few,CASSPGGTGAGETQYF,TGTGCCAGCAGTCCCGGCGGTACAGGGGCGGGTGAGACCCAGTACTTC
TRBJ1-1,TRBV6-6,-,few,CASSLNRVGTEAFF,TGTGCCAGCAGCCTTAATAGAGTTGGCACTGAAGCTTTCTTT
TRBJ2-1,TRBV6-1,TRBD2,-,CASSEAGGVSYNEQFF,TGTGCCAGCAGTGAAGCCGGGGGGGTTTCCTACAATGAGCAGTTCTTC
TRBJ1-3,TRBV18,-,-,CASLPRGSGNTIYF,TGTGCCAGCTTACCACGGGGCTCTGGAAACACCATATATTTT
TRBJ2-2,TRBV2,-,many,CASSEFITGELFF,TGTGCCAGCAGTGAGTTTATAACCGGGGAGCTGTTTTTT
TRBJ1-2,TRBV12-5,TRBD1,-,CASGLANSPGQGFGYTF,TGTGCTAGTGGTTTGGCCAACAGCCCGGGACAGGGCTTTGGCTACACCTTC
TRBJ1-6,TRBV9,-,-,CASSVSLRQDYNSPLHF,TGTGCCAGCAGCGTATCCCTTCGACAGGACTATAATTCACCCCTCCACTTT
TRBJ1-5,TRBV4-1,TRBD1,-,CASSQEGTGYQPQHF,TGCGCCAGCAGCCAAGAGGGGACAGGGTATCAGCCCCAGCATTTT
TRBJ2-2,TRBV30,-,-,CAWGLKTGNTGELFF,TGTGCCTGGGGTCTTAAGACAGGGAACACCGGGGAGCTGTTTTTT
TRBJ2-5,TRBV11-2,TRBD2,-,CASSLDFRTRVLETQYF,TGTGCCAGCAGCTTAGATTTTCGGACTAGGGTTTTAGAGACCCAGTACTTC
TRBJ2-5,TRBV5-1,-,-,CASSSGGAGGDTQYF,TGCGCCAGCAGCTCCGGGGGCGCCGGGGGCGATACCCAGTACTTC
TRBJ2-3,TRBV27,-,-,CASRSTDTQYF,TGTGCCAGCAGGAGCACAGATACGCAGTATTTT
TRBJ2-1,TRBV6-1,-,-,CASSADSLSSYNEQFF,TGTGCCAGCAGTGCTGACTCCTTGAGCTCCTACAATGAGCAGTTCTTC
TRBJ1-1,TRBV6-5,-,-,CASSYQGWTEAFF,TGTGCCAGCAGTTACCAGGGATGGACTGAAGCTTTCTTT
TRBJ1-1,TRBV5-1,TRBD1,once,CASSLTGGNTEAFF,TGCGCCAGCAGCTTAACAGGGGGGAACACTGAAGCTTTCTTT
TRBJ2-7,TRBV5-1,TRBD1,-,CASSSSGTGTLHEQYF,TGCGCCAGCAGCTCCTCGGGGACAGGTACGCTACACGAGCAGTACTTC
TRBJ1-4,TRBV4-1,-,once,CASSQGQVNEKLFF,TGCGCCAGCAGCCAAGGACAGGTTAATGAAAAACTGTTTTTT
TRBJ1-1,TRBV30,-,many,CAWSLGTLAEAFF,TGTGCCTGGAGTCTGGGGACACTTGCCGAAGCTTTCTTT
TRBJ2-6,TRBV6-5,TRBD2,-,CASSAGGPNVLTF,TGTGCCAGCAGTGCGGGGGGGCCCAACGTCCTGACTTTC
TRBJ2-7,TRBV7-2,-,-,CASSLPGTSSYEQYF,TGTGCCAGCAGCTTACCGGGGACAAGCTCCTACGAGCAGTACTTC
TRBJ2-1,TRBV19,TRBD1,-,CASSIRDSSYNEQFF,TGTGCCAGTAGTATAAGGGACAGCTCCTACAATGAGCAGTTCTTC
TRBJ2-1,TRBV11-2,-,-,CASSLGTNNEQFF,TGTGCCAGCAGCTTGGGGACCAACAATGAGCAGTTCTTC
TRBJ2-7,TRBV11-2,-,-,CASSLGLGGQYF,TGTGCCAGCAGCTTAGGGCTCGGGGGGCAGTACTTC
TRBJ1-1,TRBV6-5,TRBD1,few,CASSRTGDEAFF,TGTGCCAGCAGCCGGACAGGGGATGAAGCTTTCTTT
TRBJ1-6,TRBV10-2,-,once,CASSESGQARSPLHF,TGCGCCAGCAGTGAGTCGGGGCAGGCGCGCTCACCCCTCCACTTT
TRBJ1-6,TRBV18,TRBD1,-,CASSQGQTNSPLHF,TGTGCCAGCTCTCAGGGACAGACTAATTCACCCCTCCACTTT
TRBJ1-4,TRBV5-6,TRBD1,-,CASSWGQGGEKLFF,TGTGCCAGCAGCTGGGGACAGGGAGGCGAAAAACTGTTTTTT
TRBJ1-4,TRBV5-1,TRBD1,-,CASSAGTGTTTNEKLFF,TGCGCCAGCAGCGCCGGGACAGGAACCACAACTAATGAAAAACTGTTTTTT
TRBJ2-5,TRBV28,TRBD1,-,CASSSLGQGAYQETQYF,TGTGCCAGCAGTTCGTTGGGGCAGGGGGCGTACCAAGAGACCCAGTACTTC
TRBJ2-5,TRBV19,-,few,CASSIVRRGKVTQYF,TGTGCCAGTAGTATAGTTCGGCGGGGCAAGGTGACCCAGTACTTC
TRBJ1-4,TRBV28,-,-,CASQEGGGNNEKLFF,TGTGCCAGCCAGGAGGGTGGAGGGAATAATGAAAAACTGTTTTTT
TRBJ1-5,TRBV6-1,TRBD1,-,CASSWTGTRQPQHF,TGTGCCAGCAGTTGGACAGGGACCCGACAGCCCCAGCATTTT